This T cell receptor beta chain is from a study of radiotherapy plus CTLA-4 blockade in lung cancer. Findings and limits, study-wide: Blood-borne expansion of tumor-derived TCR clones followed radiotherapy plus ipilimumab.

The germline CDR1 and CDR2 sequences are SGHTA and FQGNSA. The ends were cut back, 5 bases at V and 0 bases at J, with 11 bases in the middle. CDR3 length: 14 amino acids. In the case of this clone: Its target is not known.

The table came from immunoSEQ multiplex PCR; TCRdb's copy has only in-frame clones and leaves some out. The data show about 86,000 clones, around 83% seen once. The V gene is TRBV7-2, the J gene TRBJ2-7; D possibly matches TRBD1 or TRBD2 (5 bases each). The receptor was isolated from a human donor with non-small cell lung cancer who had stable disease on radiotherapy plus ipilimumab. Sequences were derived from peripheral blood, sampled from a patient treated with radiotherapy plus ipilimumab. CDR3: CASSRDQLSYEQYF. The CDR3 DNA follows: TGTGCCAGCAGCCGGGACCAACTCTCCTACGAGCAGTACTTC. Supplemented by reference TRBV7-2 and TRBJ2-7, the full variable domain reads GAGVSQSPSNKVTEKGKDVELRCDPISGHTALYWYRQSLGQGLEFLIYFQGNSAPDKSGLPSDRFSAERTGGSVSTLTIQRTQQEDSAVYLCASSRDQLSYEQYFGPGTRLTVT.